This TCR beta chain was obtained from a study of T cell repertoires in cytomegalovirus infection. Across the whole study: Epitope selection comprised recently identified HLA-C-restricted CMV epitopes and well-studied HLA-B-restricted CMV epitopes. Public TCR beta signatures were indicative of both CMV infection and a matching HLA type.

Using its own MiXCR run on the reads, TCRdb lists one record per CDR3 protein. This sample carries hundreds of thousands of distinct CDR3 sequences, under 45% of them seen once, and the ten largest clones take about 41%. Study findings and constraints: CMV-specific TCR beta clonotypes restricted by HLA-C were the ones dominating the ex vivo response. Cumulated frequencies of public TCR beta families served to identify carriers of CMV plus the relevant HLA.

The CDR3 runs 14 residues. Trimming stripped 3 bases from V and 6 bases from J, with 14 bases between. Points on this clonotype: No antigen is known for it.

This TCR came from a human donor in good health (CMV status not recorded). Some clones in this sample may be carry-over from other donors' samples. The chain carries TRBV12-3 or TRBV12-4 and TRBJ1-2; no clear D gene. Sequencing was performed on cultured PBMCs, taken from culture after CMV antigen stimulation. CDR3: CASSFSLGWDGYTF. CDR3 DNA: TGTGCCAGCAGTTTTAGTCTAGGGTGGGATGGCTACACCTTC.